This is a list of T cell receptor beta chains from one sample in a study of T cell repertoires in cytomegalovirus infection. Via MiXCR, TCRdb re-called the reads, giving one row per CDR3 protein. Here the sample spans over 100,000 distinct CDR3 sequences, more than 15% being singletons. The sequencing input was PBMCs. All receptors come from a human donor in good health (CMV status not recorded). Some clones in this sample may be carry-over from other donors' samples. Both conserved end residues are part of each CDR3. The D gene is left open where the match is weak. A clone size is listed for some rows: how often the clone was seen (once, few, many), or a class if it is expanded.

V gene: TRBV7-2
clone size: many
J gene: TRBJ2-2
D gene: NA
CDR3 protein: CASSPITGELFF
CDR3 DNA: TGTGCCAGCAGCCCGATCACCGGGGAGCTGTTTTTT

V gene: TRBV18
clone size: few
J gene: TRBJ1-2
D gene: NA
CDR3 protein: CASSQTYGQPNYGYTF
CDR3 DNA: TGTGCCAGCTCACAAACCTACGGACAGCCCAACTATGGCTACACCTTC

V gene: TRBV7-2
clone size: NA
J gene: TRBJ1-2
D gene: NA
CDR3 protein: CGSSLARNYGYTF
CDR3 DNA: TGTGGCAGCAGCTTAGCCAGGAACTATGGCTACACCTTC

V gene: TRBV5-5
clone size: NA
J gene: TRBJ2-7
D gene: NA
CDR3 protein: CASSLVGRSSYEQYF
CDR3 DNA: TGTGCCAGCAGCTTGGTAGGACGGAGCTCCTACGAGCAGTACTTC

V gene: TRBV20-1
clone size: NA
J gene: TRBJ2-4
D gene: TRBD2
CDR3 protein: CSATTSDENIQYF
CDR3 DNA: TGCAGTGCTACTACTAGCGATGAAAACATTCAGTACTTC

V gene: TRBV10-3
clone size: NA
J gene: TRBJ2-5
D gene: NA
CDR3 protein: CAISEGTVGTQYF
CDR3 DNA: TGTGCCATCAGTGAAGGGACGGTGGGGACCCAGTACTTC

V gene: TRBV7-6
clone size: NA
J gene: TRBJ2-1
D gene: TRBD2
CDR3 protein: CASSLLAGDNEQFF
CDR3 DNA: TGTGCCAGCAGCTTACTAGCGGGGGACAATGAGCAGTTCTTC

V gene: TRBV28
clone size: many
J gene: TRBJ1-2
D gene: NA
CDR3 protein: CASRRTGVRGYYGYTF
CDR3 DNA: TGTGCCAGCAGACGGACTGGGGTGAGGGGGTACTATGGCTACACCTTC

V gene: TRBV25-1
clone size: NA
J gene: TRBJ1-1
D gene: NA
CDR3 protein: CASSELGKAEAFF
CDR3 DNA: TGTGCCAGCAGTGAATTGGGGAAAGCTGAAGCTTTCTTT

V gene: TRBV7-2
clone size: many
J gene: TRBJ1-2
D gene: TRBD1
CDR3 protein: CASSIDRGHNYGYTF
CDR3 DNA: TGTGCCAGCAGCATCGACAGGGGCCACAACTATGGCTACACCTTC

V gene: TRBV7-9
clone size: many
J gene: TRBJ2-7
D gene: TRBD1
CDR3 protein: CASSSYGQGSYEQYF
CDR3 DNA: TGTGCCAGCAGCTCATACGGACAGGGTTCCTACGAGCAGTACTTC

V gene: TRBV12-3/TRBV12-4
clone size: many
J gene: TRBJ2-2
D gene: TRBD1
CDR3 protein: CASSRTGAGELFF
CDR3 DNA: TGTGCCAGCAGCCGCACAGGGGCCGGGGAGCTGTTTTTT

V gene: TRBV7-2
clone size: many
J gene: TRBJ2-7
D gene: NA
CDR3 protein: CASSPQPGDYEQYF
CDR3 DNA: TGTGCCAGCAGCCCCCAGCCAGGGGACTACGAGCAGTACTTC

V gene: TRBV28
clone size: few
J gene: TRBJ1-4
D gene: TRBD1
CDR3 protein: CASSSRDSTRKLFF
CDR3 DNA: TGTGCCAGCAGTTCCCGGGACAGTACAAGAAAACTGTTTTTT

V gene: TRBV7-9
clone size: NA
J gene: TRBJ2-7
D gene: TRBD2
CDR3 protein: CASSLGRLAGTYEQYF
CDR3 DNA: TGTGCCAGCAGCTTAGGTCGACTAGCGGGCACCTACGAGCAGTACTTC

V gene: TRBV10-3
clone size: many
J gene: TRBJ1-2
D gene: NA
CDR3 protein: CAIPTSTYGYTF
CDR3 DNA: TGTGCCATCCCTACTTCCACCTATGGCTACACCTTC

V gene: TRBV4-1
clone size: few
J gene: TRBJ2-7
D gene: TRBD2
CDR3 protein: CASSQGGLAVRYEQYF
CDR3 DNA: TGCGCCAGCAGCCAAGGGGGACTAGCGGTACGATACGAGCAGTACTTC

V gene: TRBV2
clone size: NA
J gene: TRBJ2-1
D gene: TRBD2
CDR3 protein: CASRDGLAGNNEQFF
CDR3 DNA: TGTGCCAGCAGGGACGGACTAGCGGGTAACAATGAGCAGTTCTTC

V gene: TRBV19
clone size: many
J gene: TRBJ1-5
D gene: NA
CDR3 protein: CASRDGSNQPQHF
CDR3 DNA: TGTGCCAGTAGGGACGGGAGCAATCAGCCCCAGCATTTT

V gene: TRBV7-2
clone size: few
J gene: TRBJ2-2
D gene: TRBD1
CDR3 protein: CASSQDRGRAGELFF
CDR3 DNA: TGTGCCAGCAGCCAGGACAGGGGTAGGGCCGGGGAGCTGTTTTTT

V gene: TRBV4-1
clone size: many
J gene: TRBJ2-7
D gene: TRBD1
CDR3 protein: CASSLGTGRSYEQYF
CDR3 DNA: TGCGCCAGCAGCCTTGGGACAGGGAGAAGCTACGAGCAGTACTTC

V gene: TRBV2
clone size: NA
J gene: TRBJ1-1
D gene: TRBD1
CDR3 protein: CASSEAGGRTEAFF
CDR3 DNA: TGTGCCAGCAGTGAGGCAGGGGGCAGAACTGAAGCTTTCTTT

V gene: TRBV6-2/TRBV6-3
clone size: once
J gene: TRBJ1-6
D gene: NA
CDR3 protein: CASSSLDSYNSPLHF
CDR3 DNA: TGTGCCAGCAGCTCCCTCGACAGCTATAATTCACCCCTCCACTTT

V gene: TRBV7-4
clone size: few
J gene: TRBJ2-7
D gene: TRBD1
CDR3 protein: CASIPGQRCYEQYF
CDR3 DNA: TGTGCCAGCATACCGGGACAGAGGTGCTACGAGCAGTACTTC

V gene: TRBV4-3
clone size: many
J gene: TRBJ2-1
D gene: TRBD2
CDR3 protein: CASSQEIGTTDNEQFF
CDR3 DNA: TGCGCCAGCAGCCAAGAGATCGGGACTACAGACAATGAGCAGTTCTTC

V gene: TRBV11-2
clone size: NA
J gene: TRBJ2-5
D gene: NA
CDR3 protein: CASSPSHLETQYF
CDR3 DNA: TGTGCCAGCAGCCCCTCCCACCTAGAGACCCAGTACTTC

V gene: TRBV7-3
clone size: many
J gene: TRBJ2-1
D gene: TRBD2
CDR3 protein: CASSTMGGGKKGPNEQFF
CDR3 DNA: TGTGCCAGCAGCACCATGGGCGGGGGAAAAAAAGGGCCCAATGAGCAGTTCTTC

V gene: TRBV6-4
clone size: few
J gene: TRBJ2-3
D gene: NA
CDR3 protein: CASSRQASTDTQYF
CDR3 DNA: TGTGCCAGCAGTCGACAGGCTAGCACAGATACGCAGTATTTT

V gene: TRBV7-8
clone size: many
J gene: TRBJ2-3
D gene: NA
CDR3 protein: CASSPRERGTDTQYF
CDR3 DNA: TGTGCCAGCAGCCCAAGGGAGCGGGGCACAGATACGCAGTATTTT

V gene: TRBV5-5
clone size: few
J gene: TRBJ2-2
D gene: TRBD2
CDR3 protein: CASSWEGTGELFF
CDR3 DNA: TGTGCCAGCAGCTGGGAGGGCACCGGGGAGCTGTTTTTT

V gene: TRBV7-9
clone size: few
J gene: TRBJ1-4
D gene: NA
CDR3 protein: CASSRELSATNEKLFF
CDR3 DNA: TGTGCCAGCAGCCGAGAGCTGAGTGCAACTAATGAAAAACTGTTTTTT

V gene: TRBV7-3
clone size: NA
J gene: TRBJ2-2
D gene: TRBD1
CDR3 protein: CASSLITGGPDENTGELFF
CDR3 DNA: TGTGCCAGCAGCTTGATAACAGGGGGCCCGGACGAAAACACCGGGGAGCTGTTTTTT

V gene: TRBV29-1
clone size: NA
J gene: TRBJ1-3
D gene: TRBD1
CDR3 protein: CSVRTGGGNTIYF
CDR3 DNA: TGCAGCGTCAGGACAGGGGGCGGAAACACCATATATTTT

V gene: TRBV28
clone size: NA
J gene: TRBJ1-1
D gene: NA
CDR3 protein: CASTRPVDREAFF
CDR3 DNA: TGTGCCAGCACCCGACCCGTAGACAGGGAAGCTTTCTTT

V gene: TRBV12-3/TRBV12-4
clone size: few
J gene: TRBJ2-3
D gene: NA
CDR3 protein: CASSPGGPVGTQYF
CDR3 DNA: TGTGCCAGCAGTCCGGGGGGCCCGGTGGGTACGCAGTATTTT

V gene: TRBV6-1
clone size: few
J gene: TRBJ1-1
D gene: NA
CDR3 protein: CASSSTAGGNTEAFF
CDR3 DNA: TGTGCCAGCAGTTCGACAGCCGGCGGGAACACTGAAGCTTTCTTT

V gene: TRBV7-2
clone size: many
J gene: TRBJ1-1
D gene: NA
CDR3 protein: CASSPHADGLNTEAFF
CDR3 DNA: TGTGCCAGCAGCCCTCACGCCGACGGACTGAACACTGAAGCTTTCTTT

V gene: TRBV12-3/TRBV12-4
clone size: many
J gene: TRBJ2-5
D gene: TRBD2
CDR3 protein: CASSPSGGGMGETQYF
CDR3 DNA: TGTGCCAGCAGCCCTTCGGGCGGGGGGATGGGAGAGACCCAGTACTTC

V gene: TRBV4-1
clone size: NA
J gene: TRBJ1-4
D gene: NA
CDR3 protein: CANSRVFGEKLFF
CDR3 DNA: TGCGCCAACAGCCGCGTATTCGGGGAAAAACTGTTTTTT

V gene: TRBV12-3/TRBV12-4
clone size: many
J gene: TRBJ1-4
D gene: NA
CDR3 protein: CASRNRDFATNEKLFF
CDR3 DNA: TGTGCCAGCAGAAACAGGGATTTCGCAACTAATGAAAAACTGTTTTTT